This entry describes one TCR beta chain. Its antigen is undetermined. One entry per CDR3 protein, called by TCRdb with MiXCR from the PCR reads. Found here are around 28,000 distinct CDR3 sequences, under 65% of them singletons; the top ten hold more than 5%. V was pared by 3 bases and J by 5 bases, with 5 bases of the junction left unmatched. CDR3 length: 15 residues. Germline V gene lookup returns CDR1 DFQATT and CDR2 SNEGSKA (reference sequence). Time point in this sample: late sampling 161 to 241 days after vaccination in a few convalescent patients. These data are taken from a study of vaccination and CD4 T cells after COVID-19. About the study: Timing of post-vaccine sample collection was a median 72 days after dose two, with a range of 14 to 241. Sample collection from three convalescent patients took place at day 14 and days 161 to 241 post-vaccination.

Study findings and constraints: Convalescent patients' median share of reactive clones seen only post-vaccination was 70% to 90%. There were relatively few convalescent patients studied, and there were no early post-infection timepoints.

J is TRBJ2-1 and V is TRBV20-1; 12 bases match TRBD2. The starting material was CD4+ T cells from blood, obtained about 7 months after SARS-CoV-2 vaccination. This receptor was identified in a human donor who had recovered from COVID-19. Here the CDR3 DNA reads TGCAGTGCTAGGGACTGGACTAGCGGGAACAATGAGCAGTTCTTC. This sequence encodes CSARDWTSGNNEQFF.